This TCR beta chain comes out of a study of T cell changes during pregnancy in multiple sclerosis. TCRdb's table, derived via immunoSEQ multiplex PCR, lists solely in-frame clones and lacks some. The sample records 40,000 to 45,000 clones, more than 70% being singletons. V lost 4 bases, J lost 1 base, and 16 bases lay in between. CDR3 length: 16 residues. In germline, CDR1 is MNHEY, CDR2 SMNVEV (reference sequence). This specimen consisted of CD8+ T cells from peripheral blood mononuclear cells, obtained after pregnancy. This chain connects TRBV27 to TRBJ1-2, with a tentative D call TRBD1 (5 bases). The TCR was taken from a female donor in good health, enrolled as a control in a pregnancy study. CDR3 DNA sequence: TGTGCCAGCAGTTCAGGGCAGAACGTAATTAACTATGGCTACACCTTC. Amino acids: CASSSGQNVINYGYTF.